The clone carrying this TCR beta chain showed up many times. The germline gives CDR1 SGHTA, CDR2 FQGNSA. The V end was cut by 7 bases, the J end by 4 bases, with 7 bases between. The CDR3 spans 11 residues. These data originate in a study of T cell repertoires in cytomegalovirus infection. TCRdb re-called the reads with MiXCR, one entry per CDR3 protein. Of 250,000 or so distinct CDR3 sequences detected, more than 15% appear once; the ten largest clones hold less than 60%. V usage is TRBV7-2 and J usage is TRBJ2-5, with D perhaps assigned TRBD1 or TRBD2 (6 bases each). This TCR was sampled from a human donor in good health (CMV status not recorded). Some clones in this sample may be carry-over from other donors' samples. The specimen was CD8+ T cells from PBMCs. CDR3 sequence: CASKGGETQYF. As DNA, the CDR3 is TGTGCCAGCAAGGGGGGAGAGACCCAGTACTTC.